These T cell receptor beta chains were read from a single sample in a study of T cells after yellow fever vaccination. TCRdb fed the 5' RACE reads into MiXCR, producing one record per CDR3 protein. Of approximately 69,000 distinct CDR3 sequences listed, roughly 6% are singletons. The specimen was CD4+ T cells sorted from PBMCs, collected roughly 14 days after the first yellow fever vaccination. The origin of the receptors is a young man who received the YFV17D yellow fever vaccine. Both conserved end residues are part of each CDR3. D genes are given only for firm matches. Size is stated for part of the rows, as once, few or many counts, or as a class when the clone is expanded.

TGTGCCAGCAGCTCCCAGACTAGCGGTGACAATGAGCAGTTCTTC,CASSSQTSGDNEQFF,TRBD2,TRBJ2-1,TRBV5-4,few
TGTGCCAGCAGCAATATACGGGGCGGGGAGCTGTTTTTT,CASSNIRGGELFF,-,TRBJ2-2,TRBV7-2,once
TGTGCCAGCAGCTCCAAGGGGCCGGCCTACAATGAGCAGTTCTTC,CASSSKGPAYNEQFF,-,TRBJ2-1,TRBV11-2,many
TGTGCCAGCAGCCAAGATTTGGGGACAGCTAGTCAGCCCCAGCATTTT,CASSQDLGTASQPQHF,TRBD1,TRBJ1-5,TRBV4-2,many
TGCAGCGTTTCGACAGGGGCCTACGAGCAGTACTTC,CSVSTGAYEQYF,TRBD1,TRBJ2-7,TRBV29-1,many
TGCGCCAGCAGCTTGGAAACCTCCTATAATTCACCCCTCCACTTT,CASSLETSYNSPLHF,-,TRBJ1-6,TRBV5-1,many
TGTGCCAGCAGTGATAATCGACAGGGCCCCTACAATGAGCAGTTCTTC,CASSDNRQGPYNEQFF,TRBD1,TRBJ2-1,TRBV6-1,many
TGCGCCAGCAGCTTGTCCGGACTAGCGGGGTCCCAAGAGACCCAGTACTTC,CASSLSGLAGSQETQYF,TRBD2,TRBJ2-5,TRBV5-1,many
TGTGCCTGGAGTGTAGTATCTTGGTATGATGAGCAGTTCTTC,CAWSVVSWYDEQFF,-,TRBJ2-1,TRBV30,many
TGTGCCAGCAGTGCCCCCCAACAGGGTCAGCCCCAGCATTTT,CASSAPQQGQPQHF,-,TRBJ1-5,TRBV12-3/TRBV12-4,many
TGCGCCAGCGGGCGAACCCGGGGGACAGGGAACACCGGGGAGCTGTTTTTT,CASGRTRGTGNTGELFF,TRBD1,TRBJ2-2,TRBV4-1,many
TGTGCCAGCAGCTTAGATCGCACAGGCAATGAGCAGTTCTTC,CASSLDRTGNEQFF,-,TRBJ2-1,TRBV11-3,few
TGTGCCACCAGCAGGGGGTATGGGCCCCAGCATTTT,CATSRGYGPQHF,TRBD1,TRBJ1-5,TRBV24-1,many
TGTGCCAGCCGGGACAGGGGGTACGAGCAGTACTTC,CASRDRGYEQYF,TRBD1,TRBJ2-7,TRBV12-3/TRBV12-4,many
TGTGCCAGCAGCTCGGGGACTAGCGGGCAAGAGACCCAGTACTTC,CASSSGTSGQETQYF,TRBD2,TRBJ2-5,TRBV7-2,many
TGTGCCACCAGCAGTTATCGCAGGGAGGCTGGAAACACCATATATTTT,CATSSYRREAGNTIYF,-,TRBJ1-3,TRBV15,many
TGTGCCAGCAGTTTATTCCCTATTCGTACCGGGGAGCTGTTTTTT,CASSLFPIRTGELFF,-,TRBJ2-2,TRBV27,many
TGTGCCAGCAGCCGGTCACCCGGGACAGGAGGAGGCTACACCTTC,CASSRSPGTGGGYTF,TRBD1,TRBJ1-2,TRBV7-2,few
TGTGCCAGCAGCCAAGACGGGCGGAACTACAATGAGCAGTTCTTC,CASSQDGRNYNEQFF,-,TRBJ2-1,TRBV4-2,many
TGTGCCAGCAGCTTAGGACCTGGGGTGGGTTCCGTCTACAATGAGCAGTTCTTC,CASSLGPGVGSVYNEQFF,-,TRBJ2-1,TRBV11-3,many
TGTGCCAGCAATGTTCGGCCGGGACTAGCGCGGACAGATACGCAGTATTTT,CASNVRPGLARTDTQYF,TRBD2,TRBJ2-3,TRBV6-2/TRBV6-3,many
TGTGCCAGCAGCCCCTCTCGCGGCTCCTACAATGAGCAGTTCTTC,CASSPSRGSYNEQFF,-,TRBJ2-1,TRBV14,many
TGTGCCAGCAGCTCCCCCATCGACACCCTCACCGGGGAGCTGTTTTTT,CASSSPIDTLTGELFF,-,TRBJ2-2,TRBV7-6,many
TGTGCCAGCAGTGAGGGACTACAGGGGACCCAGTACTTC,CASSEGLQGTQYF,-,TRBJ2-5,TRBV6-4,many
TGTGCCAGCACCAGTCAGGGTTTGGGCTATGGCTACACCTTC,CASTSQGLGYGYTF,-,TRBJ1-2,TRBV12-3/TRBV12-4,many
TGTGCCAGCCGAGGTAGCGGGGGGCACTACAATGAGCAGTTCTTC,CASRGSGGHYNEQFF,TRBD2,TRBJ2-1,TRBV25-1,many
TGTGCCACCAGTGACCAGGACGCCACAGATACGCAGTATTTT,CATSDQDATDTQYF,-,TRBJ2-3,TRBV24-1,many
TGTGCCAGCTCCCGTTTGGCCCTGGAGCTGTTTTTT,CASSRLALELFF,-,TRBJ2-2,TRBV2,many
TGCGCCAGCAGCTTGGGACGGAGCAAAGAGACCCAGTACTTC,CASSLGRSKETQYF,-,TRBJ2-5,TRBV5-1,many
TGTGCCAGCAGCTTGGACAACATGAACACTGAAGCTTTCTTT,CASSLDNMNTEAFF,-,TRBJ1-1,TRBV5-4,-
TGTGCCAGCAAAACAGACAACACAGATACGCAGTATTTT,CASKTDNTDTQYF,-,TRBJ2-3,TRBV6-1,many
TGTGCCAGCAGCCCGACAGGGAGCAATCAGCCCCAGCATTTT,CASSPTGSNQPQHF,TRBD1,TRBJ1-5,TRBV7-2,many
TGCGCCAGCAGTGTTGGGATTAGCGGGGGGGCCTACAATGAGCAGTTCTTC,CASSVGISGGAYNEQFF,TRBD2,TRBJ2-1,TRBV10-2,many
TGCAGTGCTAGGACAGGGTTATCCTACGAGCAGTACTTC,CSARTGLSYEQYF,TRBD1,TRBJ2-7,TRBV20-1,many
TGCGCCAGCGCACGTACAGGGGCGACTAACACTGAAGCTTTCTTT,CASARTGATNTEAFF,TRBD1,TRBJ1-1,TRBV5-1,many
TGCAGTACCCAAAATCTAGAGGGCTACGAGCAGTACTTC,CSTQNLEGYEQYF,-,TRBJ2-7,TRBV20-1,many
TGTGCCAGCAGTTACTCTGACTCTAGACAGGGCGGCGGCTACACCTTC,CASSYSDSRQGGGYTF,TRBD1,TRBJ1-2,TRBV6-5,many
TGCGCCAGCAGCCAACCCAACAGGGGGAAGGGTAATTCACCCCTCCACTTT,CASSQPNRGKGNSPLHF,TRBD1,TRBJ1-6,TRBV4-1,many
TGTGCCAGCACTTCGGACAGGGACTACGGCTACACCTTC,CASTSDRDYGYTF,TRBD1,TRBJ1-2,TRBV12-3/TRBV12-4,-
TGCGCCAGCAGCCAATTTACCAGGGGTGGGCGTGGGGCCAGCACAGATACGCAGTATTTT,CASSQFTRGGRGASTDTQYF,-,TRBJ2-3,TRBV4-3,many
TGCAGCGTTGATCACGGGACAGGGGTGAATGAGCAGTTCTTC,CSVDHGTGVNEQFF,TRBD1,TRBJ2-1,TRBV29-1,many
TGTGCCAGCAGTTTAAACAGCGGAGCCTCAGGAGCTTTCTTT,CASSLNSGASGAFF,-,TRBJ1-1,TRBV27,few
TGCAGTGCTAGCCCGTTATGGGATGAGCAGTTCTTC,CSASPLWDEQFF,-,TRBJ2-1,TRBV20-1,many
TGTGCCAGCAGTTCTACGGCCGGTGAAGCTTTCTTT,CASSSTAGEAFF,-,TRBJ1-1,TRBV12-3/TRBV12-4,many
TGTGCCAGCAGCTTAGTGGGTTCCGCAGATACGCAGTATTTT,CASSLVGSADTQYF,-,TRBJ2-3,TRBV7-2,many
TGTGCCACCAGCAGAGATTCAGGGTGGGATGAAAAACTGTTTTTT,CATSRDSGWDEKLFF,-,TRBJ1-4,TRBV15,many
TGTGCCAGCAGCCGGTGGATGAGGCCCCTCCACTTT,CASSRWMRPLHF,-,TRBJ1-6,TRBV5-5,many
TGTGCCAGCAGCTTGGTATGGGATACGCAGTATTTT,CASSLVWDTQYF,-,TRBJ2-3,TRBV5-5,many
TGCAGTGCTAGGACAGCTGCCTACGAGCAGTACTTC,CSARTAAYEQYF,-,TRBJ2-7,TRBV20-1,many
TGCAGTGCTAGAACTACTCTAGCGGGGGCCCGGGAGCAGTTCTTC,CSARTTLAGAREQFF,TRBD2,TRBJ2-1,TRBV20-1,many
TGTGCCAGCAGCCAAGTCACGGGGGGGGACACAGATACGCAGTATTTT,CASSQVTGGDTDTQYF,TRBD2,TRBJ2-3,TRBV4-2,many
TGTGCCAGCAGCGCCAACAGGGGACCAGATTCTCATCAGCCCCAGCATTTT,CASSANRGPDSHQPQHF,TRBD1,TRBJ1-5,TRBV7-3,many
TGTGCCAGCAGTTCCTACGACCCCGTCTTGAACACTGAAGCTTTCTTT,CASSSYDPVLNTEAFF,-,TRBJ1-1,TRBV27,many
TGTGCCAGTAGTATACCGGGACTAGGCCACAATGAGCAGTTCTTC,CASSIPGLGHNEQFF,TRBD2,TRBJ2-1,TRBV19,many
TGTGCCAGCAGCTTCGGGCTCCTGCCGCCTTACAATGAGCAGTTCTTC,CASSFGLLPPYNEQFF,-,TRBJ2-1,TRBV7-2,many
TGTGCCAGCAGTGAAGGATCTAGCGGGGGACTCACAGATACGCAGTATTTT,CASSEGSSGGLTDTQYF,TRBD2,TRBJ2-3,TRBV2,-
TGCGCCAGCCGGGACAGGGCTGCTAATGAAAAACTGTTTTTT,CASRDRAANEKLFF,TRBD1,TRBJ1-4,TRBV5-1,many
TGTGCCAGCAGCAATCTAGCGGGGGGCAGAGAGCAGTTCTTC,CASSNLAGGREQFF,TRBD2,TRBJ2-1,TRBV12-3/TRBV12-4,many
TGTGCCTGGTACACAGGGAAAGGCCTCGGGGATGAAAAACTGTTTTTT,CAWYTGKGLGDEKLFF,-,TRBJ1-4,TRBV30,many
TGCGCCAGCAGCTGGACGGGACACCCCGGGGAGACCCAGTACTTC,CASSWTGHPGETQYF,-,TRBJ2-5,TRBV5-1,many